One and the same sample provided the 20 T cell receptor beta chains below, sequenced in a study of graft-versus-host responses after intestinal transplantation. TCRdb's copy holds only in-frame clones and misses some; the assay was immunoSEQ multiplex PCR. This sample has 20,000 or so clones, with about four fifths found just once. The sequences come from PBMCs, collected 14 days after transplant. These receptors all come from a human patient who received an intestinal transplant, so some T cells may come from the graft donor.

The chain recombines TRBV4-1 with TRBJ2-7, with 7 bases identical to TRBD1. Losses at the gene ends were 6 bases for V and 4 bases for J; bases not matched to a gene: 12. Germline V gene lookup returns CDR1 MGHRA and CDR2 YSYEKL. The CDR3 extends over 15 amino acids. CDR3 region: CASRQGPGQRYEQYF. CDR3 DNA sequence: TGCGCCAGCAGACAGGGGCCGGGACAGCGTTACGAGCAGTACTTC.

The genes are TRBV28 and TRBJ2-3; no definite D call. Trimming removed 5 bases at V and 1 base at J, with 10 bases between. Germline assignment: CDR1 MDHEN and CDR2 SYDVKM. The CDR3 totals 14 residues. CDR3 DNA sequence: TGTGCCAGCAGTCCCTTTGCCGGCACAGATACGCAGTATTTT. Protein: CASSPFAGTDTQYF.

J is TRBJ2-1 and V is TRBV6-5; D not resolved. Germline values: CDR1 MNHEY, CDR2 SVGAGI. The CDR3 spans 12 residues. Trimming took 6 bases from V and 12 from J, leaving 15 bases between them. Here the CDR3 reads CASSQGSSWQFF. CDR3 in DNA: TGTGCCAGCAGCCAAGGATCTAGTTGGCAGTTCTTC.

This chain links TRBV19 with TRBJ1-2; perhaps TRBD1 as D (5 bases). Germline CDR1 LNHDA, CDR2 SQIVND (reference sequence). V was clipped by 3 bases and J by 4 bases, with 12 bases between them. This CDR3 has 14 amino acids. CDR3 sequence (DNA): TGTGCCAGTAGTATTTGGGGCTCCGGCTATGGCTACACCTTC. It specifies CASSIWGSGYGYTF.

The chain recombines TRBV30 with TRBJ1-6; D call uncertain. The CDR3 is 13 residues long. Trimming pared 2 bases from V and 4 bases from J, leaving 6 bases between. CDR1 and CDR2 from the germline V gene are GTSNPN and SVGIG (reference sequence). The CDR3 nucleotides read TGTGCCTGGAGTAACCAATATAATTCACCCCTCCACTTT. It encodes CAWSNQYNSPLHF.

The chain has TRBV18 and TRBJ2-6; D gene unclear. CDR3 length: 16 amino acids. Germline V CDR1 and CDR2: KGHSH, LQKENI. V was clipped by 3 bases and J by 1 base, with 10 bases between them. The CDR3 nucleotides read TGTGCCAGCTCACCGGGTGTCCCTTCTGGGGCCAACGTCCTGACTTTC. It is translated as CASSPGVPSGANVLTF.

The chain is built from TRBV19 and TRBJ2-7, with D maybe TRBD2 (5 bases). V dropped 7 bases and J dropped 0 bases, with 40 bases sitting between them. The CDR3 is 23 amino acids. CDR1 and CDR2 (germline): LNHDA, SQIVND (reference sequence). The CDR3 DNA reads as TGTGCCAGTATCGGTTTGTTTTATTCCCGGAACACCAACGAGGGATTCCTCTCCTACGAGCAGTACTTC. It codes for CASIGLFYSRNTNEGFLSYEQYF.

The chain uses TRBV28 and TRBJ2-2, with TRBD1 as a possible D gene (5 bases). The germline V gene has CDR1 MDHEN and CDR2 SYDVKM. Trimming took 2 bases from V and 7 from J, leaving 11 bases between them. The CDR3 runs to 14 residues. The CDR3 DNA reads TGTGCCAGCAGTTTAGACAGTCACGTCGGGGAGCTGTTTTTT. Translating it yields CASSLDSHVGELFF.

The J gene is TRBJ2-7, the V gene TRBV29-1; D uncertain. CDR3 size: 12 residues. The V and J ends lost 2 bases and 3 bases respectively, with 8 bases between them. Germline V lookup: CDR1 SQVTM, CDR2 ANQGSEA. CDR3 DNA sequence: TGCAGCGTTGAAACAGCCTACTACGAGCAGTACTTC. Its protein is CSVETAYYEQYF.

The CDR3 protein is CASSGLTANRKTYGYTF. In DNA form, the CDR3 reads TGTGCCAGTAGTGGGTTGACGGCAAATCGAAAGACCTATGGCTACACCTTC. The chain is built from TRBV19 and TRBJ1-2; D is ambiguous. V was shortened by 5 bases and J by 4 bases, with 23 bases between the two germline ends. The CDR3 consists of 17 residues. Germline assignment: CDR1 LNHDA and CDR2 SQIVND (reference sequence).

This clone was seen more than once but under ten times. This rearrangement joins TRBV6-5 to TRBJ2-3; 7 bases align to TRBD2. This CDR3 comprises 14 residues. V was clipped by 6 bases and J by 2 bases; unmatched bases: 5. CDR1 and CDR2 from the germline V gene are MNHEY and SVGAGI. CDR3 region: CASSPRGDTDTQYF. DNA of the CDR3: TGTGCCAGCAGCCCCCGGGGGGACACAGATACGCAGTATTTT.

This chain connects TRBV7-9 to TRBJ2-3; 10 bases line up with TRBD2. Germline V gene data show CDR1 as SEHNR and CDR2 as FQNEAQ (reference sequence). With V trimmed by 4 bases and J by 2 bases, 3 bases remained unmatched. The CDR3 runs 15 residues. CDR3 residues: CASSSSGSPTDTQYF. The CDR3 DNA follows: TGTGCCAGCAGCTCTAGCGGGAGCCCCACAGATACGCAGTATTTT.

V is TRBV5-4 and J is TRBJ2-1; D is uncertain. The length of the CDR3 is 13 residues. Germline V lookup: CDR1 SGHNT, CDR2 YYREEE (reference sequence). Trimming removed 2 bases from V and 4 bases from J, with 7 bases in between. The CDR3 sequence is CASSFGSYNEQFF. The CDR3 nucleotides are TGTGCCAGCAGCTTCGGATCTTACAATGAGCAGTTCTTC.

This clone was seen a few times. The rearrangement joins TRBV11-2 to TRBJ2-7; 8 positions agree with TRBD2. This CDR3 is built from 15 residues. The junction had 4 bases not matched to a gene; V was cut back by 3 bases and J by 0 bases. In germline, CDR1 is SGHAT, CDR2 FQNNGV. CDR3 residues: CASSLVSGVSYEQYF. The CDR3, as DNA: TGTGCCAGCAGCTTGGTTAGCGGGGTCTCCTACGAGCAGTACTTC. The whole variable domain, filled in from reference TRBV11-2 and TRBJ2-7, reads EAGVAQSPRYKIIEKRQSVAFWCNPISGHATLYWYQQILGQGPKLLIQFQNNGVVDDSQLPKDRFSAERLKGVDSTLKIQPAKLEDSAVYLCASSLVSGVSYEQYFGPGTRLTVT.

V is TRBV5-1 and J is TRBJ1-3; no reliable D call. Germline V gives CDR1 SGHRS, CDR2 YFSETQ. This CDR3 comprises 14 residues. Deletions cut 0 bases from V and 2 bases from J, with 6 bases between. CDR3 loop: CASSLGQTGNTIYF. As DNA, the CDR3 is TGCGCCAGCAGCTTGGGTCAAACTGGAAACACCATATATTTT. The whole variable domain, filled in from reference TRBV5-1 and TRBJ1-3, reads KAGVTQTPRYLIKTRGQQVTLSCSPISGHRSVSWYQQTPGQGLQFLFEYFSETQRNKGNFPGRFSGRQFSNSRSEMNVSTLELGDSALYLCASSLGQTGNTIYFGEGSWLTVV.

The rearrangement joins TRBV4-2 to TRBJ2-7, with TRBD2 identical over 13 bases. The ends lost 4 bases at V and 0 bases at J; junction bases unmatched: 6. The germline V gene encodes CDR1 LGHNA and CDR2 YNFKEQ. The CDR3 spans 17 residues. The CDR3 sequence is CASSRTRLAGGSYEQYF. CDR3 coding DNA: TGTGCCAGCAGCCGAACGCGACTAGCGGGGGGCTCCTACGAGCAGTACTTC.

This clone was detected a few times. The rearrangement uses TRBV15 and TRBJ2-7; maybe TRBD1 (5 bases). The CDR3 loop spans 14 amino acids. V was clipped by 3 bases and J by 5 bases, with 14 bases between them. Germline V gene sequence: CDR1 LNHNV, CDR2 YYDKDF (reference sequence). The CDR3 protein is CATSSDWGDDEQYF. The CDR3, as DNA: TGTGCCACCAGCAGCGATTGGGGCGATGACGAGCAGTACTTC.

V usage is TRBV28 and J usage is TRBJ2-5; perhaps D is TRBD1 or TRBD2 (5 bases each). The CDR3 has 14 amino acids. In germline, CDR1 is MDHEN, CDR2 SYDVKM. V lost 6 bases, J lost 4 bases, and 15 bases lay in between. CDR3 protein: CASRSSGRAETQYF. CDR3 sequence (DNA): TGTGCCAGCAGATCCTCGGGGCGGGCAGAGACCCAGTACTTC.

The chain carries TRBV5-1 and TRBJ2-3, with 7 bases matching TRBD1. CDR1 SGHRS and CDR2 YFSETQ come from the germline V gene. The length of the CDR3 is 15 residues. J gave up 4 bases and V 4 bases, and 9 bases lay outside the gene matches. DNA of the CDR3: TGCGCCAGCAGCCCCCGAGGGGGCCGCGCAGATACGCAGTATTTT. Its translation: CASSPRGGRADTQYF.

The CDR3 region has the DNA TGTGCCAGCAGCTTAGTATTTCGACTAGCGGGCCACACAGATACGCAGTATTTT. Its protein product is CASSLVFRLAGHTDTQYF. The V and J genes are TRBV11-2 and TRBJ2-3; 10 positions agree with TRBD2. Germline V gene data show CDR1 as SGHAT and CDR2 as FQNNGV. The trim removed 1 base at V and 2 bases at J, leaving 9 bases unmatched. The CDR3 extends over 18 amino acids.